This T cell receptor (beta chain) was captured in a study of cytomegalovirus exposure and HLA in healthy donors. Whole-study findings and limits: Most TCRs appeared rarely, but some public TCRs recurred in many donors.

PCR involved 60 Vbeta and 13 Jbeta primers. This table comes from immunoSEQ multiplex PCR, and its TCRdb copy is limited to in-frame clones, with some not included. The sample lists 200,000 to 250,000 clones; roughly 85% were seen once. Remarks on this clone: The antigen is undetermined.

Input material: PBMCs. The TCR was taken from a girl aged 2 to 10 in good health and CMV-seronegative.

CDR3 DNA sequence: TGTGCCAGCAGCTTATTGTCTCTTCCTGGAAACACCATATATTTT. It codes for CASSLLSLPGNTIYF. This chain joins TRBV7-9 and TRBJ1-3; no reliable D call. V lost 2 bases and J lost 2, with 10 bases in between. CDR3 length: 15 amino acids. In germline, CDR1 is SEHNR, CDR2 FQNEAQ (reference sequence).